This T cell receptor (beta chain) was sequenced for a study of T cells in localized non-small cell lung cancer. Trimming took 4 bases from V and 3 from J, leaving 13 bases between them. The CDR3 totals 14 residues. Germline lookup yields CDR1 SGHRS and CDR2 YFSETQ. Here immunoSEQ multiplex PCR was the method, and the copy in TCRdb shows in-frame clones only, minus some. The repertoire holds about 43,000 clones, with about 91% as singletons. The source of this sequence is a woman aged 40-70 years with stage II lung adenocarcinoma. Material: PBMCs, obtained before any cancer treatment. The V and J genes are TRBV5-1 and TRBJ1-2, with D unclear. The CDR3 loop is CASSSGWLDYGYTF. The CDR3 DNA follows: TGCGCCAGCAGCAGCGGGTGGCTGGACTATGGCTACACCTTC.